This T cell receptor (beta chain) came from a study of blood T cells in healthy people across ages. A single count supports this clonotype. Its cognate antigen is unknown. General study results and limits: What prevented conclusive comparison of naive and antigen-experienced cells was that PBMCs were unsorted. Diversity figures derived from one million T cells were judged to underestimate the true value. Roughly linear age-related decline in beta diversity appeared, significant by age 40.

A second PCR of about 7 to 11 cycles used a sample-barcoded 5' primer and a J-beta primer mix. TCRdb processed the 5' RACE reads anew with MiXCR; each CDR3 protein has one entry. The sample carries 380,000 or so distinct CDR3 sequences, about 49% recorded once. The CDR3 is 12 residues long. Trimming pared 8 bases from V and 8 bases from J, leaving 13 bases between. Specimen: blood. This chain connects TRBV12-3 or TRBV12-4 to TRBJ2-1, with a possible D match to TRBD2 (6 bases). The sequence was obtained from a man in his 60s in good health. This CDR3 reads CASGGPSDEQFF. In nucleotides, the CDR3 is TGTGCCAGCGGAGGGCCAAGCGATGAGCAGTTCTTC.